The 29 T cell receptor beta chains below all came from one sample that was sequenced in a study of metastatic and nonmetastatic thyroid tumors. TCRdb re-called the PCR reads with MiXCR. This sample has approximately 5,000 clones, with over 25% found just once. Among the patients, none had received any treatment before thyroid surgery. Source material: adjacent normal tissue. These receptor sequences come from a female donor with papillary thyroid cancer or a benign thyroid nodule (not recorded which). Some clones in this sample may be carry-over from other donors' samples.

By frequency in the sample, this clone is medium-sized (0.01 to 0.1%). The rearrangement joins TRBV7-9 to TRBJ1-3, with D possibly matching TRBD1 (5 bases). Germline V gives CDR1 SEHNR, CDR2 FQNEAQ (reference sequence). This CDR3 is built from 15 residues. Trimming cost V 2 bases and J 0 bases, with 8 bases left between them. The DNA of the CDR3 is TGTGCCAGCAGCTTACAGGGACTCTCTGGAAACACCATATATTTT. Protein: CASSLQGLSGNTIYF. Looking up the rest from reference TRBV7-9 and TRBJ1-3 gives the full variable domain: DTGVSQNPRHKITKRGQNVTFRCDPISEHNRLYWYRQTLGQGPEFLTYFQNEAQLEKSRLLSDRFSAERPKGSFSTLEIQRTEQGDSAMYLCASSLQGLSGNTIYFGEGSWLTVV.

This clone is classed as medium-sized (0.01 to 0.1%). J is TRBJ2-2 and V is TRBV11-3; no clear D gene. The germline V gene has CDR1 SGHNT and CDR2 YENEEA. The CDR3 is made up of 14 amino acids. V was clipped by 3 bases and J by 4 bases, with 9 bases between them. CDR3 in amino acids: CASSLGSVTGELFF. DNA for the CDR3: TGTGCCAGCAGCTTGGGGTCTGTCACCGGGGAGCTGTTTTTT.

By proportion, this clone is medium-sized. V and J are TRBV9 and TRBJ2-2; D is unresolved. Trimming cost V 0 bases and J 5 bases, with 5 bases left between them. Germline-derived CDR1 and CDR2 are SGDLS and YYNGEE. This CDR3 is built from 13 residues. The CDR3 DNA is TGTGCCAGCAGCGTAGCACCGACCGGGGAGCTGTTTTTT. Its protein product is CASSVAPTGELFF.

This clone was counted a few times. The chain is built from TRBV6-9 and TRBJ2-1; D remains ambiguous. Trimming left V 2 bases short and J 2 bases short, with 7 bases between. The CDR3 runs 14 residues. Germline CDR1 and CDR2: MNHGY and SVAAGI. This CDR3 is CASSYGGTYNEQFF. CDR3 DNA: TGTGCCAGCAGTTATGGTGGGACCTACAATGAGCAGTTCTTC.

The chain combines TRBV11-2 with TRBJ1-5; D is possibly TRBD1 (5 bases). Germline values: CDR1 SGHAT, CDR2 FQNNGV. The V and J ends lost 0 bases and 2 bases respectively, with 11 bases between them. This CDR3 has 16 residues. CDR3 nucleotides: TGTGCCAGCAGCTTAGACGGGCAGGGAGGCAATCAGCCCCAGCATTTT. Translating gives CASSLDGQGGNQPQHF.

This clone has only a few counts. V usage is TRBV6-2 or TRBV6-3 and J usage is TRBJ1-6; D not resolved. Trimming took 7 bases from V and 7 from J, leaving 17 bases between them. CDR1 is MNHEY, CDR2 SVGEGT, per germline. This CDR3 is built from 15 residues. CDR3 loop: CASTSGTPANSPLHF. CDR3 DNA sequence: TGTGCCAGCACCTCAGGAACCCCGGCCAATTCACCCCTCCACTTT.

J is TRBJ2-6 and V is TRBV6-2 or TRBV6-3, with D hard to call. This CDR3 is 19 amino acids long. V dropped 6 bases and J dropped 0 bases, with 21 bases sitting between them. The germline CDR1 and CDR2 sequences are MNHEY and SVGEGT. The CDR3 sequence: CASRLNPGRSLSGANVLTF. The CDR3 DNA is TGTGCCAGCAGGCTGAATCCGGGCAGGTCCCTCTCTGGGGCCAACGTCCTGACTTTC.

J is TRBJ1-3 and V is TRBV9; D may be TRBD1 (6 bases). The CDR3 loop spans 16 amino acids. Trimming took off 3 bases at V and 4 bases at J, with 17 bases between the two ends. Germline V gene data show CDR1 as SGDLS and CDR2 as YYNGEE. CDR3 nucleotide sequence: TGTGCCAGCAGCGAGGGGGGGGCTCTGGGCGGAAACACCATATATTTT. It is translated as CASSEGGALGGNTIYF.

This clone was counted ten times or more. The chain employs TRBV30 and TRBJ1-6; 8 bases map to TRBD1. The germline V gene encodes CDR1 GTSNPN and CDR2 SVGIG (reference sequence). This CDR3 region has 16 residues. V shed 0 bases and J 6 bases; nucleotides not matched to a gene: 7. The CDR3 loop reads CAWSVPGTGGNSPLHF. In DNA, the CDR3 is TGTGCCTGGAGTGTACCGGGAACAGGGGGTAATTCACCCCTCCACTTT.

This clone was detected a few times. V gene TRBV12-3 or TRBV12-4 combines with J gene TRBJ2-1; D is uncertain. Trimming removed 4 bases at V and 7 bases at J, with 14 bases between. The CDR3 is 14 amino acids. CDR3 amino acids: CASSSTFIGNEQFF. Here the CDR3 DNA reads TGTGCCAGCAGTTCCACCTTCATTGGGAATGAGCAGTTCTTC.

This clone was seen ten or more times. J is TRBJ2-3 and V is TRBV30; D remains ambiguous. There are 12 residues in the CDR3. Germline V gene data show CDR1 as GTSNPN and CDR2 as SVGIG (reference sequence). Trimming cost V 5 bases and J 2 bases, with 8 bases left between them. CDR3 region: CAWVGVTDTQYF. CDR3 nucleotide sequence: TGTGCCTGGGTTGGAGTCACAGATACGCAGTATTTT.

V gene TRBV2 combines with J gene TRBJ2-7; 10 bases fit TRBD1. CDR1 and CDR2 from the germline V gene are SNHLY and FYNNEI. The ends lost 4 bases at V and 3 bases at J; junction bases unmatched: 3. CDR3 length: 14 amino acids. This CDR3 reads CASSGTGGYYEQYF. The CDR3, as DNA: TGTGCCAGCAGTGGGACAGGGGGTTACTACGAGCAGTACTTC.

The chain combines TRBV9 with TRBJ2-7; 9 positions agree with TRBD2. J gave up 2 bases and V 0 bases, and 3 bases lay outside the gene matches. CDR3 length: 15 amino acids. Germline V lookup: CDR1 SGDLS, CDR2 YYNGEE. The DNA for the CDR3 is TGTGCCAGCAGCGTAGGTGGCGGGGGGGCCTACGAGCAGTACTTC. Its protein is CASSVGGGGAYEQYF.

J is TRBJ2-7 and V is TRBV11-2; D possibly corresponds to TRBD1 (5 bases). Trimming shortened V by 5 bases and J by 3 bases, and 11 bases separated the two germline ends. The CDR3 consists of 13 residues. The germline V gene encodes CDR1 SGHAT and CDR2 FQNNGV. This CDR3 reads CASSEGQVYEQYF. Written as DNA, the CDR3 is TGTGCCAGCAGCGAAGGACAAGTCTACGAGCAGTACTTC.

This rearrangement joins TRBV11-3 to TRBJ2-1, with TRBD1 matching 8 bases. This CDR3 is built from 13 residues. CDR1 SGHNT and CDR2 YENEEA come from the germline V gene. J lost 8 bases, V lost 8 bases, and 8 bases had no gene match. CDR3 bases: TGTGCCAGCGTCGCAGGGGGCCAATATGAGCAGTTCTTC. It yields the protein CASVAGGQYEQFF.

The rearrangement uses TRBV20-1 and TRBJ1-5, with 8 nucleotides matching TRBD1. Trimming cost V 2 bases and J 7 bases; bases outside gene matches: 10. This CDR3 has 15 amino acids. Germline CDR1 DFQATT, CDR2 SNEGSKA (reference sequence). CDR3 region: CSARNDRGLGQPQHF. The DNA for the CDR3 is TGCAGTGCTAGAAATGACAGGGGATTAGGACAGCCCCAGCATTTT.

Sample share makes this clone large. The rearrangement uses TRBV5-1 and TRBJ1-2, with a weak D call TRBD1 (6 bases). Germline V gene data show CDR1 as SGHRS and CDR2 as YFSETQ. The CDR3 runs 13 residues. V was cut by 0 bases and J by 6 bases, with 9 bases left in between. In DNA form, the CDR3 reads TGCGCCAGCAGCTTGGTGGCAGGGGATGGCTACACCTTC. It encodes CASSLVAGDGYTF.

By its share, this clone is medium-sized (0.01 to 0.1%). The gene calls are TRBV10-1 and TRBJ2-1; D tentatively fits TRBD1 or TRBD2 (5 bases each). The V and J ends lost 4 bases and 1 base respectively, with 11 bases between them. Germline V lookup: CDR1 WNHNN, CDR2 SYGVQD (reference sequence). This CDR3 has 15 amino acids. In DNA, the CDR3 is TGCGCCAGCAGTGTGGGGGTAGAGTCCTACAATGAGCAGTTCTTC. Protein sequence: CASSVGVESYNEQFF.

This clone is labeled medium-sized (0.01 to 0.1%). This sequence joins TRBV20-1 and TRBJ1-3; 12 nucleotides line up with TRBD1. J lost 1 base, V lost 3 bases, and 10 bases had no gene match. The CDR3 loop spans 18 amino acids. Germline assignment: CDR1 DFQATT and CDR2 SNEGSKA (reference sequence). For the CDR3, the DNA is TGCAGTGCTAGCGACTATCCGGGACAGGGGGCGTCTGGAAACACCATATATTTT. Encoded protein: CSASDYPGQGASGNTIYF.

The genes are TRBV20-1 and TRBJ1-5, with D perhaps TRBD1 (6 bases). This CDR3 region has 13 residues. From germline, CDR1 is DFQATT and CDR2 SNEGSKA (reference sequence). V was shortened by 5 bases and J by 6 bases, with 14 bases between the two germline ends. The CDR3 loop is CSAPTGTGQPQHF. The CDR3 nucleotides read TGCAGTGCTCCCACAGGGACCGGTCAGCCCCAGCATTTT.

The V gene is TRBV20-1, the J gene TRBJ1-2; no definite D call. Trimming cost V 0 bases and J 2 bases, with 10 bases left between them. The germline V gene has CDR1 DFQATT and CDR2 SNEGSKA (reference sequence). The CDR3 contains 14 residues. Written as DNA, the CDR3 is TGCAGTGCTAGAGATGCGGTTGTGAACTATGGCTACACCTTC. Translated: CSARDAVVNYGYTF.

By share, this clone counts as medium-sized. V is TRBV20-1 and J is TRBJ2-1, with 7 bases aligning to TRBD2. Germline CDR1 reads DFQATT; CDR2 reads SNEGSKA (reference sequence). The ends lost 0 bases at V and 10 bases at J; junction bases unmatched: 18. This CDR3 spans 17 amino acids. The CDR3 DNA is TGCAGTGCTAGAGATCCGATTGGCCGGGCCGCGGGAGAAGAGCAGTTCTTC. Translation: CSARDPIGRAAGEEQFF.

This clone has more than one count but fewer than ten. The same CDR3 arises from other DNA sequences in this sample as well. The rearrangement links TRBV2 to TRBJ1-1; weak D call: TRBD1 (5 bases). The length of the CDR3 is 13 residues. Germline lookup yields CDR1 SNHLY and CDR2 FYNNEI. V lost 4 bases, J lost 1 base, and 7 bases lay in between. CDR3 sequence (DNA): TGTGCCAGCAGTGGTAGGGGGAACACTGAAGCTTTCTTT. Residues: CASSGRGNTEAFF.

This clone ranks as large. The V and J genes are TRBV11-3 and TRBJ2-3, with D uncertain. V lost 0 bases to trimming and J lost 0 bases, with 7 bases between them. This CDR3 is built from 15 residues. The germline V gene encodes CDR1 SGHNT and CDR2 YENEEA. CDR3 region: CASSLDSESTDTQYF. DNA for the CDR3: TGTGCCAGCAGCTTAGACTCAGAGAGCACAGATACGCAGTATTTT.

This clone has at least ten counts. One base away lies a much larger clone, so this may be a sequencing read error. This CDR3 is also generated by other DNA sequences in the sample. The V and J genes are TRBV24-1 and TRBJ2-3; D remains ambiguous. Germline assignment: CDR1 KGHDR and CDR2 SFDVKD. The CDR3 is made up of 14 amino acids. V lost 4 bases to trimming and J lost 4 bases, with 11 bases between them. The CDR3 DNA is TGTGCCACCAGTGACCCATCAGAGGCAGATACGCAGTATTTT. Translated: CATSDPSEADTQYF.

The chain carries TRBV24-1 and TRBJ1-2, with D hard to call. From germline, CDR1 is KGHDR and CDR2 SFDVKD. The CDR3 has 12 residues. Trimming removed 9 bases from V and 4 bases from J, with 11 bases in between. The CDR3 DNA sequence: TGTGCCACCTTCGACGTTGGCTATGGCTACACCTTC. It codes for CATFDVGYGYTF.

The chain carries TRBV5-1 and TRBJ2-7; D perhaps matches TRBD2 (5 bases). Trimming stripped 2 bases from V and 4 bases from J, with 7 bases between. The germline CDR1 and CDR2 sequences are SGHRS and YFSETQ. The CDR3 covers 12 residues. The CDR3 coding sequence is TGCGCCAGCAGCTTTGAGGGATACGAGCAGTACTTC. Residues: CASSFEGYEQYF.

This clone is labeled medium-sized (0.01 to 0.1%). This chain connects TRBV20-1 to TRBJ2-4; D possibly corresponds to TRBD2 (7 bases). V shed 6 bases and J shed 9 bases, with 24 bases lying between them. This CDR3 contains 15 residues. CDR1 and CDR2 (germline): DFQATT, SNEGSKA (reference sequence). The CDR3 nucleotides read TGCAGTGCGCGCCCTTTGGGGGGGCAATTGGTCATTCAGTACTTC. The encoded protein is CSARPLGGQLVIQYF.

This clone came up a few times. The chain joins TRBV2 to TRBJ2-7; 8 positions match TRBD1. The CDR3 has 14 residues. From germline, CDR1 is SNHLY and CDR2 FYNNEI. The V segment lost 3 bases and the J segment 4 bases; nucleotides outside the gene matches: 5. CDR3 coding DNA: TGTGCCAGCAGTGAGGCAGGGGGCATATACGAGCAGTACTTC. It yields the protein CASSEAGGIYEQYF.